This TCR beta chain was identified during a study of control samples from healthy donors and cancer patients. Data came from immunoSEQ multiplex PCR; TCRdb stores just in-frame clones and leaves some out. The sample shows roughly 150,000 clones, about nine tenths of them seen only once. The CDR3 contains 18 residues. V was clipped by 5 bases and J by 0 bases; unmatched bases: 15. CDR1 is MNHNY, CDR2 SVGAGI, per germline (reference sequence). The chain is built from TRBV6-6 and TRBJ2-5, with TRBD2 identical over 7 bases. Material for sequencing was blood. The sequence was obtained from a man between 25 and 39 years old in good health. The CDR3 protein is CASSRDFRVAGHQETQYF. CDR3 coding DNA: TGTGCCAGCAGTCGGGACTTCCGGGTAGCGGGCCACCAAGAGACCCAGTACTTC.